This T cell receptor (beta chain) was captured in a study of cytomegalovirus exposure and HLA in healthy donors. Study conclusions and caveats: Sequencing likely generated an artifact that appeared as a cluster of highly shared sequence variants. No immune exposure information besides CMV serostatus was available. There were some public TCRs occurring in many donors, but most TCR sequences were rare. The authors assumed roughly uniform sequencing depth across donors for presence/absence analyses.

Remarks on this clone: Its antigen is unidentified.

Germline-derived CDR1 and CDR2 are MDHEN and SYDVKM. This CDR3 has 12 amino acids. Trimming removed 7 bases at V and 1 base at J, with 7 bases between. PCR amplification relied on 60 Vbeta primers (plus 13 Jbeta primers). Data came from immunoSEQ multiplex PCR; TCRdb stores just in-frame clones and leaves some out. Here the sample spans 100,000 or so clones, 78% being singletons. The sample consisted of PBMCs. This receptor was taken from a man between 25 and 39 years old in good health and CMV-seronegative. The chain links TRBV28 to TRBJ1-1; the D gene is possibly TRBD1 (5 bases). The CDR3 sequence: CASTTGNTEAFF. The CDR3, as DNA: TGTGCCAGCACCACAGGGAACACTGAAGCTTTCTTT.